This T cell receptor beta chain comes out of a study of blood T cell repertoires in COVID-19. Germline lookup yields CDR1 MNHEY and CDR2 SVGAGI. With 6 bases removed from V and 4 bases from J, the gap between germline ends came to 15 bases. The CDR3 covers 14 residues. This table comes from immunoSEQ multiplex PCR, and its TCRdb copy is limited to in-frame clones, with some not included. The data contain more than 65,000 clones, 87% of them seen just once; the ten biggest clones take up more than 5.5%. Material for sequencing was peripheral blood. The V call is TRBV6-5, the J call TRBJ1-1; D unclear. This receptor was identified in a woman in her forties or fifties with acute or convalescent COVID-19. The CDR3 protein is CASSPGGRRTEAFF. CDR3 sequence (DNA): TGTGCCAGCAGCCCCGGAGGGCGACGCACTGAAGCTTTCTTT.